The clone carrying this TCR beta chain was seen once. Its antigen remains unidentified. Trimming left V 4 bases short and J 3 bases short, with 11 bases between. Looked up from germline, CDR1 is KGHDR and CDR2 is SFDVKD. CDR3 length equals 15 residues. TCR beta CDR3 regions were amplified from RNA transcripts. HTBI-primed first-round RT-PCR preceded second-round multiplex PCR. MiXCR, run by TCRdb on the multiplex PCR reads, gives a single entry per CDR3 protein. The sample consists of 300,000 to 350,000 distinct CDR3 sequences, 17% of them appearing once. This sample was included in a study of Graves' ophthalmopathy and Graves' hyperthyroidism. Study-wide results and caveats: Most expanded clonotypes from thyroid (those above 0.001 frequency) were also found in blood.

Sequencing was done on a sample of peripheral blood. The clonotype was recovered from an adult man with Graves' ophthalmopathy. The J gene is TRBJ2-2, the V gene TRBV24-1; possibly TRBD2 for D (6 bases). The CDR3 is CATSDPGGDTGELFF. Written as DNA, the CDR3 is TGTGCCACCAGTGACCCAGGCGGGGACACCGGGGAGCTGTTTTTT.